This T cell receptor (beta chain) came from a study of T cell responses to AZD1222 COVID-19 vaccine. General study findings and limits: Variant regions that are unmutated are reportedly the target of nearly half of spike-specific TCRs. Baseline seropositivity occurred in only six AZD1222 recipients. Possibly, clonal diversity was underestimated; donors were largely white British and included more females. An increase in Spike-specific TCR breadth and depth was observed after two AZD1222 doses.

Clones were sequenced by immunoSEQ multiplex PCR, and TCRdb holds only the in-frame ones, with some missing. This table has some 200,000 clones, 80% to 95% appearing once. With regard to this clone: The antigen is unknown.

The sample here was peripheral blood, taken on day 0 of AZD1222 vaccination. The source of this sequence is an adult in good health.

The CDR3 bases are TGTGCCACGGGTCTGATTGGAGGGGGCAATCAGCCCCAGCATTTT. Its protein is CATGLIGGGNQPQHF. V and J are TRBV15 and TRBJ1-5, with D maybe TRBD1 (5 bases). This CDR3 is built from 15 residues. Per the germline V gene, CDR1 is LNHNV and CDR2 is YYDKDF (reference sequence). The germline V and J ends were trimmed by 9 bases and 2 bases, with 17 bases remaining between them.